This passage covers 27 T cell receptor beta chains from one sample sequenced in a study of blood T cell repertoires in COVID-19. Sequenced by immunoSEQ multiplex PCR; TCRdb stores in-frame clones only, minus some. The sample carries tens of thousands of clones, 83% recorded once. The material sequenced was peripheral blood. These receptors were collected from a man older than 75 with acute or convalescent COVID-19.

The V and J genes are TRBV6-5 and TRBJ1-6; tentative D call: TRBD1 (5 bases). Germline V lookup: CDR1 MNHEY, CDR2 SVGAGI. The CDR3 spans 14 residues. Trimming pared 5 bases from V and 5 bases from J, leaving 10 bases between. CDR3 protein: CASSLGGDNSPLHF. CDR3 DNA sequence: TGTGCCAGCAGTCTGGGGGGGGATAATTCACCCCTCCACTTT.

CDR3 amino acids: CASSGGNMRGTEAFF. The CDR3 DNA reads TGTGCCAGCAGCGGGGGTAACATGCGGGGCACTGAAGCTTTCTTT. The V gene is TRBV9, the J gene TRBJ1-1, with D hard to call. The V end was cut by 3 bases, the J end by 4 bases, with 16 bases between. This CDR3 is built from 15 residues. Germline V CDR1 and CDR2: SGDLS, YYNGEE.

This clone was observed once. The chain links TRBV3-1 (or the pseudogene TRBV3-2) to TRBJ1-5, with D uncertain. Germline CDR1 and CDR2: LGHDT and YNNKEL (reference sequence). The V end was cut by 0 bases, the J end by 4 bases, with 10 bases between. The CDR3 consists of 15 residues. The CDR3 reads CASSQDHGENQPQHF. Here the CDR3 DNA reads TGTGCCAGCAGCCAAGATCACGGAGAAAATCAGCCCCAGCATTTT.

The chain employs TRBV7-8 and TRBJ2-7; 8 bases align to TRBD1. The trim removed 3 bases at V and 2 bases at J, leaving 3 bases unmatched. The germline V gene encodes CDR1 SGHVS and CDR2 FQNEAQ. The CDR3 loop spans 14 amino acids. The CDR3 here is CASSFGQGPYEQYF. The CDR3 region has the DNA TGTGCCAGCAGCTTTGGACAGGGTCCCTACGAGCAGTACTTC.

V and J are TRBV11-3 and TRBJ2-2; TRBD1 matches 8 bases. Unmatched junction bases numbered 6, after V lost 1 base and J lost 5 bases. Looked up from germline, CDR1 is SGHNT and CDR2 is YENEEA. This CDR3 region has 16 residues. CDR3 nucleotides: TGTGCCAGCAGCTTAGGGGGGACAGGACGGACCGGGGAGCTGTTTTTT. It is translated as CASSLGGTGRTGELFF.

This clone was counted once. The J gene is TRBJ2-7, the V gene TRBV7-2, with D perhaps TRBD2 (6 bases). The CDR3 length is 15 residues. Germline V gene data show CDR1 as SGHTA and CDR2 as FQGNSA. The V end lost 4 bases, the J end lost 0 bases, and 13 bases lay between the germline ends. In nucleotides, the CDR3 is TGTGCCAGCAGCTCTCCGGGAGATAGCTCCTACGAGCAGTACTTC. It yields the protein CASSSPGDSSYEQYF.

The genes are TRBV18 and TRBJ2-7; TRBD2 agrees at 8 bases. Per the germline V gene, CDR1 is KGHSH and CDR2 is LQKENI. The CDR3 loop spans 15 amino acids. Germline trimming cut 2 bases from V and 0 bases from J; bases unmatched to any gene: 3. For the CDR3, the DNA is TGTGCCAGCTCACCAGCAGCGGGAGCCTCCTACGAGCAGTACTTC. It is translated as CASSPAAGASYEQYF.

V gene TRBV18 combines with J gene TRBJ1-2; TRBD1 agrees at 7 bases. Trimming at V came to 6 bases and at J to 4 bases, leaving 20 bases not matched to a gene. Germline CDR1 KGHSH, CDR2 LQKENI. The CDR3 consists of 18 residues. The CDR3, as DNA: TGTGCCAGCTCTCCAGGGATGACAGGGAAAATTACATCCTATGGCTACACCTTC. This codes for CASSPGMTGKITSYGYTF.

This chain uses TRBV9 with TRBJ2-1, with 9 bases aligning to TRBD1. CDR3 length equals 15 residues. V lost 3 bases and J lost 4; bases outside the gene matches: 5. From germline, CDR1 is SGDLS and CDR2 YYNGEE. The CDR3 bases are TGTGCCAGCAGCGAAACAGGGGGCGCTTACAATGAGCAGTTCTTC. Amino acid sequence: CASSETGGAYNEQFF.

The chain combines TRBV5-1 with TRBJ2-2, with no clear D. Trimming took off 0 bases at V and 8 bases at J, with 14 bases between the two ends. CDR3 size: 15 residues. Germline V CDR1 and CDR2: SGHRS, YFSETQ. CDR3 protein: CASSLAPGEEGELFF. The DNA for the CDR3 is TGCGCCAGCAGCTTGGCGCCAGGTGAAGAGGGGGAGCTGTTTTTT. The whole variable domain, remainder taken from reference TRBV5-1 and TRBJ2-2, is KAGVTQTPRYLIKTRGQQVTLSCSPISGHRSVSWYQQTPGQGLQFLFEYFSETQRNKGNFPGRFSGRQFSNSRSEMNVSTLELGDSALYLCASSLAPGEEGELFFGEGSRLTVL.

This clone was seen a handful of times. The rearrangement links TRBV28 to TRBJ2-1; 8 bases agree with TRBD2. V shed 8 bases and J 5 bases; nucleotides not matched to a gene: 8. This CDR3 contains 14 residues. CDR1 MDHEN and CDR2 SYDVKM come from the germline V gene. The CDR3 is CASAQTSGHNEQFF. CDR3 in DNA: TGTGCCAGCGCCCAAACTAGCGGACACAATGAGCAGTTCTTC.

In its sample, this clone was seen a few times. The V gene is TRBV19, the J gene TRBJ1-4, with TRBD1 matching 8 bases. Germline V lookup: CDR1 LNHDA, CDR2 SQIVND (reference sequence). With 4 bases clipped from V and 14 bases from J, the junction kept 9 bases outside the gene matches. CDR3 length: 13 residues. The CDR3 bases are TGTGCCAGTAGTAAGACAGGGGAATTTGGTCTGTTTTTT. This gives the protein CASSKTGEFGLFF. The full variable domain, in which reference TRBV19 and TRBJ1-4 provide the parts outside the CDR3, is DGGITQSPKYLFRKEGQNVTLSCEQNLNHDAMYWYRQDPGQGLRLIYYSQIVNDFQKGDIAEGYSVSREKKESFPLTVTSAQKNPTAFYLCASSKTGEFGLFFGSGTQLSVL.

The CDR3 protein is CASSRWDSVQETQYF. The CDR3 coding sequence is TGTGCCAGCAGTCGATGGGACAGCGTCCAAGAGACCCAGTACTTC. The chain carries TRBV27 and TRBJ2-5, with 7 bases identical to TRBD1. After removal of 5 bases from V and 1 base from J, the junction contained 7 bases not matched to a gene. The germline gives CDR1 MNHEY, CDR2 SMNVEV (reference sequence). This CDR3 has 15 residues.

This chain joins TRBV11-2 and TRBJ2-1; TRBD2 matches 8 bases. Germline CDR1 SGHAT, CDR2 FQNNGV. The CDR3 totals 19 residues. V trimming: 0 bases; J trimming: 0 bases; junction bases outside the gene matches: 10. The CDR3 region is CASSLDLAGITGSYNEQFF. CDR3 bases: TGTGCCAGCAGCTTAGATCTAGCGGGTATTACCGGCTCCTACAATGAGCAGTTCTTC.

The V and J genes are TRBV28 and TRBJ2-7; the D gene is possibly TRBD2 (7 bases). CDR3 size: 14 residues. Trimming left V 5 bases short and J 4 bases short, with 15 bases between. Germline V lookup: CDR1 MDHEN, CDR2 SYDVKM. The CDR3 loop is CASSPNGGQYEQYF. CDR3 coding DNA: TGTGCCAGCAGTCCTAACGGGGGGCAATACGAGCAGTACTTC.

The DNA of the CDR3 is TGTGCCAGCTCATCGCAGTCAAACACTGAAGCTTTCTTT. It yields the protein CASSSQSNTEAFF. The V call is TRBV18, the J call TRBJ1-1; D ambiguous. Germline-derived CDR1 and CDR2 are KGHSH and LQKENI. V was cut by 5 bases and J by 2 bases, with 9 bases left in between. The CDR3 has 13 amino acids. Full variable domain (missing parts from reference TRBV18 and TRBJ1-1): NAGVMQNPRHLVRRRGQEARLRCSPMKGHSHVYWYRQLPEEGLKFMVYLQKENIIDESGMPKERFSAEFPKEGPSILRIQQVVRGDSAAYFCASSSQSNTEAFFGQGTRLTVV.

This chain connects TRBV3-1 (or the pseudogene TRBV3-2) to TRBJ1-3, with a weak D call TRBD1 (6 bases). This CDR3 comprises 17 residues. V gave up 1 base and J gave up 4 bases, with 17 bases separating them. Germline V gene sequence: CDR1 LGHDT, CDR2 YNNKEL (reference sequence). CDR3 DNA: TGTGCCAGCAGCCAAGGAAGAAACAGGGCCTCCGGAAACACCATATATTTT. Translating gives CASSQGRNRASGNTIYF.

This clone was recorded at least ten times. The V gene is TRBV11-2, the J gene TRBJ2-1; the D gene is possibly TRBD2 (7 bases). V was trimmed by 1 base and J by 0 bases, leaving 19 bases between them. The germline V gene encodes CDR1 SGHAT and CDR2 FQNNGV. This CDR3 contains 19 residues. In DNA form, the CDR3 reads TGTGCCAGCAGCTTAGGTCCCCGGGGGCGGGGGAGCTCCTACAATGAGCAGTTCTTC. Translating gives CASSLGPRGRGSSYNEQFF.

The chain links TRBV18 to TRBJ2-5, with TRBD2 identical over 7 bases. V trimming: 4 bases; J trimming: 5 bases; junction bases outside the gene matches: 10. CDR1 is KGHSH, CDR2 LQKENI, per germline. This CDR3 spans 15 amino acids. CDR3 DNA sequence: TGTGCCAGCTCACTGGTCCGGGGGGACGGGGAGACCCAGTACTTC. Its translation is CASSLVRGDGETQYF.

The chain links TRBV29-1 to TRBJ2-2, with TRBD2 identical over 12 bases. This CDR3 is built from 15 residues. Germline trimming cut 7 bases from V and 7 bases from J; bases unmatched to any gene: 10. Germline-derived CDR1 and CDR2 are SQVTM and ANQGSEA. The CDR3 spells CSAERTSGVGGELFF. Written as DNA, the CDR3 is TGCAGCGCCGAGCGGACTAGCGGGGTAGGCGGGGAGCTGTTTTTT.

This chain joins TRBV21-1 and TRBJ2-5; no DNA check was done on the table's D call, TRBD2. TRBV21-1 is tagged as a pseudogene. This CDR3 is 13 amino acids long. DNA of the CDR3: TGTGCCAGCAGCCCCCTAGGACAAGAGACCCAGTACTTC. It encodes CASSPLGQETQYF.

This CDR3 reads CASGGGLPNTEAFF. The CDR3 DNA reads TGTGCCAGCGGGGGAGGACTTCCGAACACTGAAGCTTTCTTT. The V call is TRBV7-8, the J call TRBJ1-1, with D possibly TRBD1 on 5 matching bases. The CDR3 covers 14 residues. The V end lost 8 bases, the J end lost 1 base, and 14 bases lay between the germline ends. Looked up from germline, CDR1 is SGHVS and CDR2 is FQNEAQ.

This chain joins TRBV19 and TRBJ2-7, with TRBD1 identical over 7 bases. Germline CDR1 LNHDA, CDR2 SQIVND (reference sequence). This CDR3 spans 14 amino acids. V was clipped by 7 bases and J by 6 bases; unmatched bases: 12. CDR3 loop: CASNLNRGRGEQYF. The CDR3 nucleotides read TGTGCCAGTAATCTTAACAGGGGACGAGGCGAGCAGTACTTC.

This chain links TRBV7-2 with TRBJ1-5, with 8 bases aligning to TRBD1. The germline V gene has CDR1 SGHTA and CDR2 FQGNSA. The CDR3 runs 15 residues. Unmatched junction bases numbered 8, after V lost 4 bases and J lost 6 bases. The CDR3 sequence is CASSSSGTGFQPQHF. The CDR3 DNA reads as TGTGCCAGCAGCTCGTCCGGGACAGGTTTTCAGCCCCAGCATTTT.

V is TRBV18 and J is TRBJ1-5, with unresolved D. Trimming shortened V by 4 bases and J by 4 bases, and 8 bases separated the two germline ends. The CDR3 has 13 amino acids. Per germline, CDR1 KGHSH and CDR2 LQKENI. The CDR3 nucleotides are TGTGCCAGCTCACTGGTCGAGAATCAGCCCCAGCATTTT. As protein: CASSLVENQPQHF.

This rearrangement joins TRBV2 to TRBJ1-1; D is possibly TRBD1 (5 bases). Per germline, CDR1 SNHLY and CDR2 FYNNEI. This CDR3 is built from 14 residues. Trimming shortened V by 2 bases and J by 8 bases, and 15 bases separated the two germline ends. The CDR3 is CASSELRRVEEAFF. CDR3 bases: TGTGCCAGCAGTGAACTTCGCAGGGTTGAGGAAGCTTTCTTT.

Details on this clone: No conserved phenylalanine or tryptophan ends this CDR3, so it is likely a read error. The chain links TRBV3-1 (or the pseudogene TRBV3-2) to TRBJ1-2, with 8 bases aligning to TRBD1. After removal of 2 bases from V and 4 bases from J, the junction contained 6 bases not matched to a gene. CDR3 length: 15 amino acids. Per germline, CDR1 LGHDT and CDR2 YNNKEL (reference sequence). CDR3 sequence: CASSQKGQVIYGYTL. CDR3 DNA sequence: TGTGCCAGCAGCCAAAAGGGACAGGTTATCTATGGCTACACCCTC.